Below are 5 T cell receptor beta chains sequenced from a single sample in a study of shared T cell receptors in the human thymus. Profiling relied on immunoSEQ multiplex PCR, and the TCRdb table lists in-frame clones only, not all of them. In the table there are about 380,000 clones, approximately 95% of which are singletons. The sequenced sample was thymocytes. The source of these receptors is a human donor.

V usage is TRBV19 and J usage is TRBJ1-4; D call uncertain. The CDR3 totals 15 residues. The V end was cut by 4 bases, the J end by 8 bases, with 17 bases between. CDR1 is LNHDA and CDR2 is SQIVND in the germline V gene (reference sequence). The CDR3 region has the DNA TGTGCCAGTAGTACGGAGAAAGTTTTGGTCGAAAAACTGTTTTTT. Protein product: CASSTEKVLVEKLFF.

The rearrangement uses TRBV20-1 and TRBJ2-1; D uncertain. The V gene's germline CDR1 is DFQATT and CDR2 SNEGSKA (reference sequence). The CDR3 contains 11 residues. With 6 bases removed from V and 5 bases from J, the gap between germline ends came to 8 bases. CDR3 DNA sequence: TGCAGTGCGGCTGCGGACAATGAGCAGTTCTTC. It codes for CSAAADNEQFF.

This chain connects TRBV27 to TRBJ2-1; 11 nucleotides match TRBD1. This CDR3 has 16 residues. Germline values: CDR1 MNHEY, CDR2 SMNVEV (reference sequence). J gave up 4 bases and V 3 bases, and 5 bases lay outside the gene matches. CDR3 in amino acids: CASSLRGDRGYNEQFF. The CDR3 coding sequence is TGTGCCAGCAGTTTGAGGGGGGACAGGGGGTACAATGAGCAGTTCTTC.

The V gene is TRBV18, the J gene TRBJ2-7; D is unresolved. Trimming shortened V by 3 bases and J by 2 bases, and 17 bases separated the two germline ends. CDR3 length: 16 residues. Germline assignment: CDR1 KGHSH and CDR2 LQKENI. CDR3 coding DNA: TGTGCCAGCTCACCTCCCATATCGCACCGTGCCTACGAGCAGTACTTC. This translates into CASSPPISHRAYEQYF.

V gene TRBV28 combines with J gene TRBJ2-7; 13 nucleotides agree with TRBD2. From germline, CDR1 is MDHEN and CDR2 SYDVKM. V lost 4 bases and J lost 5; bases outside the gene matches: 5. The CDR3 runs to 15 residues. This CDR3 is CASSSGLAGVNEQYF. CDR3 nucleotides: TGTGCCAGCAGTTCCGGACTAGCGGGAGTCAACGAGCAGTACTTC.